This T cell receptor (beta chain) was sequenced in a study of shared clonotypes between healthy human individuals. Unsorted PBMC replicate PCRs used 300 ng DNA, 30,000 to 35,000 T cell genomes. Per the original data handling: Junction-only sequences without quality scores came from ImmunoSEQ, so filtering differed. Data came from immunoSEQ multiplex PCR; TCRdb stores just in-frame clones and leaves some out. V, J and clone size were drawn from that table, and D and trimming were deduced from the DNA. This sample has approximately 500,000 clones, with almost 80% found just once. The length of the CDR3 is 12 residues. The V gene lost 6 bases and the J gene lost 2 bases, with 6 bases spanning the gap. Germline CDR1 reads MNHNY; CDR2 reads SVGAGI (reference sequence). Participating donors were healthy, HIV-negative adults free of recent acute infections or vaccinations. Adult Caucasians living in Nashville, Tennessee made up all of the donors.

The rearrangement joins TRBV6-6 to TRBJ2-3; unclear D gene. The sequencing sample was made of PBMCs. The TCR was taken from a woman aged 40-49 years in good health. Some clones in this sample may be carry-over from other donors' samples. The CDR3 nucleotides are TGTGCCAGCAGGGACGACACAGATACGCAGTATTTT. Translating it yields CASRDDTDTQYF.